One and the same sample provided the 10 T cell receptor beta chains below, sequenced in a study of regulatory T cells in long-lasting Graves disease. Time point noted: newly diagnosed GD, antithyroid drugs for less than 3 months. Generation of the TCR library employed RNA extracted from PBMCs. Arm-PCR with iRepertoire HTBI primers amplified the CDR3 regions for these TCR beta libraries. TCRdb redid the calling of the multiplex PCR reads with MiXCR, one entry per CDR3 protein. The data contain roughly 380,000 distinct CDR3 sequences, 16% of them singletons. These data were also reused for a study on T cells in Graves' hyperthyroidism and ophthalmopathy.

The sequencing here drew on peripheral blood mononuclear cells (PBMCs), taken at new diagnosis, from a patient treated with antithyroid drugs. The receptors come from a man between 35 and 55 years old with Graves disease.

The table lists this clonotype with many counts. V is TRBV28 and J is TRBJ2-1, with 11 positions matching TRBD2. J gave up 6 bases and V 2 bases, and 15 bases lay outside the gene matches. Germline CDR1 and CDR2: MDHEN and SYDVKM. The CDR3 runs to 19 residues. The CDR3 sequence: CASSLGLSSGGLVRNEQFF. The CDR3 DNA reads as TGTGCCAGCAGTTTAGGACTATCTAGCGGGGGGTTGGTGCGCAATGAGCAGTTCTTC.

The genes are TRBV12-3 or TRBV12-4 and TRBJ1-2; 10 positions agree with TRBD1. This CDR3 region has 15 residues. The junction had 9 bases not matched to a gene; V was cut back by 7 bases and J by 4 bases. This CDR3 is CASKQTGGSGYGYTF. CDR3 bases: TGTGCCAGCAAACAGACAGGGGGCAGTGGCTATGGCTACACCTTC.

This clonotype was recorded many times. This sequence joins TRBV28 and TRBJ2-1; the D is unclear. Germline CDR1 MDHEN, CDR2 SYDVKM. The CDR3 covers 13 residues. V was shortened by 6 bases and J by 10 bases, with 16 bases between the two germline ends. The CDR3 DNA reads as TGTGCCAGCAGCTCCCCACAAACGCGGGAGCAGTTCTTC. Amino acids: CASSSPQTREQFF.

This clonotype was seen at least ten times. The CDR3 spells CASSRGVNALEQYF. As DNA, the CDR3 is TGTGCCAGCAGTAGGGGGGTGAACGCTCTCGAGCAGTACTTC. This chain connects TRBV6-2 or TRBV6-3 to TRBJ2-7; D possibly uses TRBD1 or TRBD2 (6 bases each). This CDR3 region has 14 residues. V lost 5 bases to trimming and J lost 6 bases, with 17 bases between them. Germline values: CDR1 MNHEY, CDR2 SVGEGT.

The rearrangement joins TRBV6-5 to TRBJ2-7; 12 positions agree with TRBD1. This CDR3 has 19 amino acids. Per the germline V gene, CDR1 is MNHEY and CDR2 is SVGAGI. The V gene end was trimmed by 5 bases and the J gene end by 6 bases; junction bases not matched to a gene: 20. This CDR3 is CASSLLPPGQGAGRGEQYF. The CDR3 nucleotides are TGTGCCAGCAGTCTACTCCCTCCGGGACAGGGGGCCGGCAGGGGCGAGCAGTACTTC.

In its sample, this clonotype was seen a few times. The rearrangement joins TRBV28 to TRBJ2-7; TRBD2 matches 12 bases. CDR3 size: 16 residues. The V gene's germline CDR1 is MDHEN and CDR2 SYDVKM. J gave up 6 bases and V 4 bases, and 10 bases lay outside the gene matches. The CDR3 nucleotides are TGTGCCAGCAGTTCCTCCCGCGCTAGCGGGGGGGCCGAGCAGTACTTC. This translates into CASSSSRASGGAEQYF.

This clonotype was seen repeatedly, ten times or more. The chain carries TRBV6-1 and TRBJ1-2, with 8 positions matching TRBD1. CDR3 length: 13 amino acids. The ends lost 8 bases at V and 6 bases at J; junction bases unmatched: 8. The germline V gene has CDR1 MNHNS and CDR2 SASEGT. CDR3 DNA: TGTGCCAGCCGCTGGGACAGGAGCGATGGCTACACCTTC. Its protein is CASRWDRSDGYTF.

This clonotype has a count of ten or more. The genes are TRBV28 and TRBJ2-5, with TRBD2 matching over 8 bases. CDR1 and CDR2 from the germline V gene are MDHEN and SYDVKM. Trimming removed 4 bases from V and 2 bases from J; junction bases left unmatched: 9. The CDR3 totals 16 residues. CDR3 DNA: TGTGCCAGCAGTTATGGGCGGGGGGCCCGACAAGAGACCCAGTACTTC. Translating it yields CASSYGRGARQETQYF.

CDR3 loop: CATSKIGSGANVLTF. The CDR3 region has the DNA TGTGCCACCTCAAAGATAGGCTCTGGGGCCAACGTCCTGACTTTC. The V call is TRBV19, the J call TRBJ2-6; D is unclear. Germline V gives CDR1 LNHDA, CDR2 SQIVND (reference sequence). Trimming shortened V by 10 bases and J by 0 bases, and 13 bases separated the two germline ends. The CDR3 runs 15 residues.

The chain joins TRBV12-3 or TRBV12-4 to TRBJ1-3, with a weak D call TRBD1 (6 bases). The CDR3 contains 17 residues. Trimming removed 5 bases from V and 0 bases from J, with 17 bases in between. The DNA for the CDR3 is TGTGCCAGCAGTATCTCGCGGACAGCGATCTCTGGAAACACCATATATTTT. This sequence encodes CASSISRTAISGNTIYF.